This record covers a single T cell receptor beta chain. These data are taken from a study of cytomegalovirus exposure and HLA in healthy donors. It was with 60 Vbeta and 13 Jbeta primers that the PCR ran. This table comes from immunoSEQ multiplex PCR, and its TCRdb copy is limited to in-frame clones, with some not included. The repertoire holds some 150,000 clones, with around 80% as singletons. The CDR3 runs to 14 residues. In germline, CDR1 is SNHLY, CDR2 FYNNEI. V dropped 6 bases and J dropped 5 bases, with 16 bases sitting between them. Sequencing was done on a sample of PBMCs. This TCR derives from a woman aged 30 to 39 in good health and CMV-seropositive. The chain employs TRBV2 and TRBJ1-2; D is ambiguous. CDR3 in amino acids: CASSVEEVRYGYTF. Written as DNA, the CDR3 is TGTGCCAGCAGCGTCGAGGAGGTGCGGTATGGCTACACCTTC. The whole variable domain, remainder taken from reference TRBV2 and TRBJ1-2, is EPEVTQTPSHQVTQMGQEVILRCVPISNHLYFYWYRQILGQKVEFLVSFYNNEISEKSEIFDDQFSVERPDGSNFTLKIRSTKLEDSAMYFCASSVEEVRYGYTFGSGTRLTVV.